The clone carrying this T cell receptor beta chain was seen repeatedly, ten times or more. Its antigen remains unidentified. The sample is drawn from a study of T cell repertoires in cytomegalovirus infection. Broader study findings: CMV-specific TCR beta clonotypes restricted by HLA-C were the ones dominating the ex vivo response.

A single record per CDR3 protein comes from TCRdb applying MiXCR to the reads. This table has over 90,000 distinct CDR3 sequences, about 15% appearing once. The source of this sequence is a human donor in good health (CMV status not recorded). Some clones in this sample may be carry-over from other donors' samples. The sample comprised PBMCs.

CDR3 loop: CASSMGPRESATEAFF. The CDR3 bases are TGTGCCAGTAGTATGGGGCCAAGGGAATCGGCCACTGAAGCTTTCTTT. The chain recombines TRBV19 with TRBJ1-1; D is perhaps TRBD1 (5 bases). Germline V lookup: CDR1 LNHDA, CDR2 SQIVND (reference sequence). The CDR3 consists of 16 residues. V was cut by 3 bases and J by 4 bases, with 18 bases left in between.